One and the same sample provided the 23 T cell receptor beta chains below, sequenced in a study of early T cells in non-severe SARS-CoV-2 infection. TCRdb fed the 5' RACE reads into MiXCR, producing one record per CDR3 protein. The data contain 70,000 to 95,000 distinct CDR3 sequences, around 15% of them singletons. Sequences were obtained from whole blood. The receptors originated from an adult who was a healthcare worker with PCR-confirmed SARS-CoV-2 infection or an uninfected control (not recorded which).

This clonotype was counted at least ten times. V is TRBV4-2 and J is TRBJ2-2; D is unclear. V lost 4 bases, J lost 2 bases, and 17 bases lay in between. Per germline, CDR1 LGHNA and CDR2 YNFKEQ. This CDR3 contains 17 residues. This CDR3 is CASSPTKSGDNTGELFF. CDR3 nucleotide sequence: TGTGCCAGCAGCCCTACGAAGTCAGGAGATAACACCGGGGAGCTGTTTTTT.

In this sample, this clonotype turned up a few times. This chain uses TRBV12-3 or TRBV12-4 with TRBJ2-3, with 14 nucleotides matching TRBD2. The CDR3 is 16 amino acids. V was pared by 7 bases and J by 1 base, with 4 bases of the junction left unmatched. CDR3 protein: CASTSGLAGGTDTQYF. DNA of the CDR3: TGTGCCAGCACCTCGGGACTAGCGGGGGGCACAGATACGCAGTATTTT.

A few counts support this clonotype. The chain joins TRBV29-1 to TRBJ2-2; D remains unclear. CDR1 and CDR2 from the germline V gene are SQVTM and ANQGSEA. The V and J ends lost 3 bases and 5 bases respectively, with 13 bases between them. The CDR3 is 14 amino acids. The CDR3 sequence: CSVESGWGTGELFF. The CDR3 DNA is TGCAGCGTTGAGTCAGGTTGGGGAACCGGGGAGCTGTTTTTT.

This sequence joins TRBV4-1 and TRBJ2-7; D possibly corresponds to TRBD1 (6 bases). Germline lookup yields CDR1 MGHRA and CDR2 YSYEKL. This CDR3 is built from 15 residues. The V end lost 2 bases, the J end lost 4 bases, and 15 bases lay between the germline ends. CDR3 amino acids: CASSQTGLGDYEQYV. The DNA for the CDR3 is TGCGCCAGCAGCCAAACAGGGTTGGGGGATTACGAGCAGTACGTC.

A few counts support this clonotype. This chain uses TRBV18 with TRBJ2-5; the D gene is possibly TRBD1 (6 bases). This CDR3 is built from 15 residues. Trimming removed 0 bases at V and 3 bases at J, with 11 bases between. Per germline, CDR1 KGHSH and CDR2 LQKENI. CDR3 in amino acids: CASSPPGHSEETQYF. CDR3 nucleotides: TGTGCCAGCTCACCACCGGGACATTCCGAAGAGACCCAGTACTTC.

The genes are TRBV9 and TRBJ1-1; possibly TRBD1 for D (5 bases). This CDR3 is built from 13 residues. V lost 3 bases to trimming and J lost 8 bases, with 14 bases between them. Germline values: CDR1 SGDLS, CDR2 YYNGEE. The CDR3 loop is CASSAPDGGEAFF. The CDR3 nucleotides are TGTGCCAGCAGCGCTCCCGACGGGGGAGAAGCTTTCTTT.

CDR3 nucleotide sequence: TGTGCCAGCAGCGGCAGGACACCGCCGGTCAATGAGCAGTTCTTC. Translating gives CASSGRTPPVNEQFF. The rearrangement joins TRBV7-9 to TRBJ2-1, with D perhaps TRBD1 (5 bases). This CDR3 has 15 residues. Trimming removed 5 bases at V and 6 bases at J, with 17 bases between. CDR1 is SEHNR and CDR2 is FQNEAQ in the germline V gene (reference sequence).

This chain uses TRBV21-1 with TRBJ2-7. TRBV21-1 is reported as a pseudogene. The CDR3 length is 15 residues. The CDR3 sequence: CASSKVGNRYYEQYV. As DNA, the CDR3 is TGTGCCAGCAGCAAAGTAGGGAACCGCTACTACGAGCAGTACGTC.

The rearrangement joins TRBV12-5 to TRBJ2-5; D is ambiguous. The CDR3 loop spans 14 amino acids. Between the trimmed V and J ends, which lost 1 base and 2 bases, there was a span of 8 bases. Germline CDR1 LGHNT, CDR2 FRNRAP. The DNA of the CDR3 is TGTGCTAGTGGTTTGGGCCGGCGACAAGAGACCCAGTACTTC. Protein product: CASGLGRRQETQYF.

The chain recombines TRBV30 with TRBJ1-5, with D possibly being TRBD1 (5 bases). The CDR3 loop spans 17 amino acids. CDR1 is GTSNPN and CDR2 is SVGIG in the germline V gene (reference sequence). Between the trimmed V and J ends, which lost 2 bases and 4 bases, there was a span of 21 bases. The CDR3 nucleotides are TGTGCCTGGAGTAGGCCGCACCTGGGGGGGGAAAATCAGCCCCAGCATTTT. This sequence encodes CAWSRPHLGGENQPQHF. Supplemented by reference TRBV30 and TRBJ1-5, the full variable domain reads SQTIHQWPATLVQPVGSPLSLECTVEGTSNPNLYWYRQAAGRGLQLLFYSVGIGQISSEVPQNLSASRPQDRQFILSSKKLLLSDSGFYLCAWSRPHLGGENQPQHFGDGTRLSIL.

In its sample, this clonotype was seen a few times. The gene calls are TRBV7-3 and TRBJ2-2, with 7 bases matching TRBD1. With V trimmed by 1 base and J by 6 bases, 17 bases remained unmatched. Looked up from germline, CDR1 is SGHTA and CDR2 is FQGTGA. CDR3 length equals 19 residues. CDR3 DNA sequence: TGTGCCAGCAGCTTAATCTTAGGCCTGGCAGGGGGACCCCCCGGGGAGCTGTTTTTT. As protein: CASSLILGLAGGPPGELFF.

The sample holds a few counts of this clonotype. The V gene is TRBV25-1, the J gene TRBJ2-7; D may be TRBD1 (6 bases). V was shortened by 6 bases and J by 3 bases, with 18 bases between the two germline ends. The CDR3 contains 15 residues. Per the germline V gene, CDR1 is MGHDK and CDR2 is SYGVNS. The CDR3 loop is CASRTDRRNIYEQYV. In nucleotides, the CDR3 is TGTGCCAGCAGGACAGACAGGAGGAATATCTACGAGCAGTACGTC.

The chain has TRBV6-4 and TRBJ2-1; D is uncertain. The CDR3 extends over 16 amino acids. Germline loops: CDR1 MRHNA, CDR2 SNTAGT. Trimming removed 2 bases from V and 4 bases from J, with 15 bases in between. As DNA, the CDR3 is TGTGCCAGCAGTGACCGGTTAACTAACACTTACAATGAGCAGTTCTTC. Translating it yields CASSDRLTNTYNEQFF.

The genes are TRBV6-1 and TRBJ2-2; the D is unclear. From germline, CDR1 is MNHNS and CDR2 SASEGT. This CDR3 has 13 residues. V was pared by 9 bases and J by 2 bases, with 10 bases between. This CDR3 reads CASRTDNTGELFF. CDR3 DNA sequence: TGTGCCAGTAGGACGGATAACACCGGGGAGCTGTTTTTT.

There are many counts of this clonotype. The chain joins TRBV12-3 or TRBV12-4 to TRBJ2-6; 9 bases map to TRBD1. With V trimmed by 7 bases and J by 0 bases, 4 bases remained unmatched. The CDR3 length is 16 residues. The chain's CDR3 is CASNWDRVSGANVLTF. In DNA, the CDR3 is TGTGCCAGCAATTGGGACAGGGTCTCTGGGGCCAACGTCCTGACTTTC.

This clonotype was seen only once. Because the CDR3's place on the DNA is in doubt, the DNA is left out and the CDR3 is given as listed by TCRdb. V usage is TRBV10-3 and J usage is TRBJ2-2. The CDR3 is 16 residues long, counting both termini. Germline lookup yields CDR1 ENHRY and CDR2 SYGVKD. CDR3 sequence reads: CAISERIRVTPGSCFF.

In its sample, this clonotype was seen a few times. The chain couples TRBV10-3 to TRBJ2-5, with D uncertain. Germline CDR1 reads ENHRY; CDR2 reads SYGVKD. This CDR3 is 13 amino acids long. V was trimmed by 0 bases and J by 3 bases, leaving 5 bases between them. The CDR3 DNA sequence: TGTGCCATCAGTGAGTCGGCGGAAGAGACCCAGTACTTC. Translated, it gives CAISESAEETQYF.

This clonotype occurred a few times. The V and J genes are TRBV4-2 and TRBJ2-3, with 9 bases fitting TRBD2. Per germline, CDR1 LGHNA and CDR2 YNFKEQ. Unmatched junction bases numbered 8, after V lost 3 bases and J lost 1 base. This CDR3 region has 17 residues. The CDR3, as DNA: TGTGCCAGCAGCCATCTCCTAGCGGGGTTTGGCACAGATACGCAGTATTTT. Its translation: CASSHLLAGFGTDTQYF.

V is TRBV11-2 and J is TRBJ2-2; D is ambiguous. Trimming removed 5 bases from V and 1 base from J, with 8 bases in between. Germline V lookup: CDR1 SGHAT, CDR2 FQNNGV. The CDR3 contains 14 residues. Written as DNA, the CDR3 is TGTGCCAGCAGCCCCGGCGGGAACACCGGGGAGCTGTTTTTT. Translating it yields CASSPGGNTGELFF.

This clonotype was detected a few times. The CDR3 DNA reads TGTGCCAGTAGTACCTACGGGGGGAATGAGCAGTTCTTC. Its protein product is CASSTYGGNEQFF. The rearrangement joins TRBV19 to TRBJ2-1; TRBD2 matches at 7 bases. Germline values: CDR1 LNHDA, CDR2 SQIVND (reference sequence). J lost 7 bases, V lost 4 bases, and 4 bases had no gene match. The CDR3 is 13 amino acids.

This clonotype was counted ten times or more. This chain joins TRBV5-1 and TRBJ1-5; no clear D. In germline, CDR1 is SGHRS, CDR2 YFSETQ. Between the trimmed V and J ends, which lost 4 bases and 7 bases, there was a span of 18 bases. The CDR3 is made up of 15 amino acids. CDR3 nucleotide sequence: TGCGCCAGCAGCCCTGGATGGGAGGGCGGCCAGCCCCAGCATTTT. Translated: CASSPGWEGGQPQHF.

This clonotype was seen a few times. The CDR3 reads CAWKDRLAKNIQYF. CDR3 sequence (DNA): TGTGCCTGGAAAGACAGGCTAGCCAAAAACATTCAGTACTTC. This rearrangement joins TRBV30 to TRBJ2-4; tentatively, D is TRBD1 (6 bases). CDR1 GTSNPN and CDR2 SVGIG come from the germline V gene (reference sequence). Trimming stripped 4 bases from V and 0 bases from J, with 10 bases between. CDR3 length: 14 residues. Together with reference TRBV30 and TRBJ2-4, the CDR3 gives the full variable domain: SQTIHQWPATLVQPVGSPLSLECTVEGTSNPNLYWYRQAAGRGLQLLFYSVGIGQISSEVPQNLSASRPQDRQFILSSKKLLLSDSGFYLCAWKDRLAKNIQYFGAGTRLSVL.

This clonotype was counted between two and nine times. This chain links TRBV7-8 with TRBJ2-3; 10 bases map to TRBD2. CDR3 length: 16 residues. Germline V gene sequence: CDR1 SGHVS, CDR2 FQNEAQ. V shed 5 bases and J 2 bases; nucleotides not matched to a gene: 7. CDR3 sequence (DNA): TGTGCCAGCAGCGTTAGCGGGGGGACATACACAGATACGCAGTATTTT. Residues: CASSVSGGTYTDTQYF.